This T cell receptor (beta chain) was captured by sequencing in a study of OX40 agonist ivuxolimab in advanced cancers. The wider study: Past anti-PD-1, anti-PD-L1 or anti-CTLA-4 therapy was accepted, and roughly 38% had received some. Overall study results and limits: Within 6 weeks, CD4+ and CD8+ blood T cells expanded clonally at 0.1 to 3.0 mg/kg.

Sequencing used immunoSEQ multiplex PCR; TCRdb keeps in-frame clones, though not all of them. This sample has about 59,000 clones, with over 75% found just once. The V end lost 3 bases, the J end lost 0 bases, and 11 bases lay between the germline ends. Germline CDR1 and CDR2: KGHSH and LQKENI. The CDR3 is made up of 15 amino acids. Concerning this clone itself: Its target is unknown.

The specimen comprised CD4+ or CD8+ T cells sorted from blood, sampled in a trial of the OX40 agonist ivuxolimab. The chain joins TRBV18 to TRBJ1-1; possible D gene TRBD1, 5 bases. The source of this sequence is an adult with an advanced solid tumor such as melanoma, head and neck, liver or kidney cancer. Written as DNA, the CDR3 is TGTGCCAGCTCACCTGAGTGGGGCATGAACACTGAAGCTTTCTTT. Translating gives CASSPEWGMNTEAFF.